This record covers a single T cell receptor (beta chain). Its antigen is not yet known. No base qualities exist here, and no much larger clone lies one base off it. The entry originates in a study of T cells in localized non-small cell lung cancer (dated by TCRdb to the early 2020s). A note on the overall study: T cell repertoires of 236 early-stage NSCLC patients were analyzed, with tumors being compared against uninvolved tumor-adjacent lungs. NSCLC patients had a mean age of around 61 years, and around 140 were male and some 98 female. The cohort was made up of a few hundred treatment-naive NSCLC patients whose localized lung tumors had been resected.

Study-wide findings and limitations: Uninvolved tumor-adjacent lung showed the highest T cell clonality, higher than tumor, which suggests more focused antigenic responses in the adjacent lung. Since the design was exploratory, TCR variables were selected using unadjusted p-values with no false-discovery rate correction. Longer overall survival was associated with higher blood T cell density, whereas shorter survival was associated with higher adjacent-lung clonality. Of the top 100 tumor clones, a median of approximately 60 were detected in paired uninvolved adjacent lung; roughly 26 were also among that lung's top 100. Multi-region tumor sequencing was not performed, so intratumor heterogeneity could not be excluded.

The CDR3 runs 16 amino acids, cysteine and phenylalanine included. The DNA shown is the 48-base CDR3, in frame from base 1. The V end loses 4 bases and the J end loses 6 bases, and a stretch of 19 bases separates them. The germline V gene sets CDR1 to MGHRA and CDR2 to YSYEKL. The immunoSEQ Assay was used to sequence TCR beta CDR3 regions from DNA. For the original study's pipeline: To compute T cell density, TCR beta template counts were normalized to usable DNA, which was estimated by amplifying housekeeping genes. The preseqR package was used to estimate richness by extrapolating to 400,000 templates for PBMC samples and to 120,000 templates for tissue samples. Clonality was defined as one minus Pielou's evenness. To identify tissue-enriched TCRs, differential abundance testing was run on productive amino-acid clonotypes with a minimum total count of 5 and an alpha of 0.1. The Jaccard Index and the Morisita Overlap Index were used to measure how much the repertoires overlapped between compartments. GLIPH clustered TCR beta CDR3s with public tetramer-defined viral CDR3s; viral motifs required at least three viral sequences plus V-gene enrichment. The source is immuneACCESS, and TCRdb retained only in-frame sequences with V and J called. Part of the clones is not carried over; for the studies checked, unresolved V genes explain less than half of this, and the remainder is unexplained. V and J calls and clone size are given by that table; D and trimming were obtained from the DNA. For this sample there are tens of thousands of clones; less than 90% appear just once. The top ten hold 22% of the sample.

At diagnosis, peripheral blood, uninvolved tumor-adjacent lung and tumor were collected and stored as a combination of fresh-frozen and FFPE material. For TCR repertoire profiling, blood samples were analyzed in the form of peripheral blood mononuclear cells. The sequence derives from a man aged 35 to 70 with stage II squamous cell lung carcinoma. The chain is assembled from TRBV4-1 and TRBJ2-1; the D assignment is uncertain and may be TRBD1 or TRBD2, with 5 bases supporting each. The starting material was PBMCs, obtained before any cancer treatment. Here the CDR3 is given as CASSPRDPSSGNEQFF. The DNA is TGCGCCAGCAGCCCCCGGGACCCTAGTTCAGGCAATGAGCAGTTCTTC.